The clone carrying this TCR beta chain was detected ten times or more. The junction differs from germline at one of its ends, possibly a read error. Isolated RNA was reverse transcribed in full, so expressed TCRB transcripts were sequenced. Produced via immunoSEQ multiplex PCR; TCRdb's table is partial and in-frame only. The data hold 400,000 to 550,000 clones, with roughly an eighth observed a single time. The sample originates from a study of beta chain features in type 1 diabetes. Germline CDR1 and CDR2: SGHDN and FVKESK. The CDR3 runs 11 residues. This TCR came from a woman under 30 in good health. Specimen: naive CD4+ T cells from blood. V gene TRBV14 combines with J gene TRBJ2-3; D is unresolved. CDR3 sequence: CASRQGDTQYF. CDR3 DNA: TGTGCCAGCAGGCAAGGGGATACGCAGTATTTT.